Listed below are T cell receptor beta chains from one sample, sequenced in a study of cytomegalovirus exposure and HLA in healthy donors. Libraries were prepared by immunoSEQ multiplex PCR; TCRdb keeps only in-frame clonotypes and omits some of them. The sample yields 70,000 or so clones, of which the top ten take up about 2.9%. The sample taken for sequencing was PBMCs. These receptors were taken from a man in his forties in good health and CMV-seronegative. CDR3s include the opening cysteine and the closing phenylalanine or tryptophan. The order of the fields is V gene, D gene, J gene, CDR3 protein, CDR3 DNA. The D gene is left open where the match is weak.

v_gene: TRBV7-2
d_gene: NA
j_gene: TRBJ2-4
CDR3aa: CASSSPSGAKNIQYF
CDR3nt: TGTGCCAGCAGCTCGCCCTCGGGAGCCAAAAACATTCAGTACTTC

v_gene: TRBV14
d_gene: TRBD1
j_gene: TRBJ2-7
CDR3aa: CASSSGTGFYEQYF
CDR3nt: TGTGCCAGCAGCTCCGGGACAGGGTTCTACGAGCAGTACTTC

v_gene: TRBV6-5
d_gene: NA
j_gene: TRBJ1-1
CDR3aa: CASSLEVGTNTEAFF
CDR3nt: TGTGCCAGCAGTTTAGAGGTAGGGACTAACACTGAAGCTTTCTTT

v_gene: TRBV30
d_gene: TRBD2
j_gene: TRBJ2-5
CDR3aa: CACTGGAGETQYF
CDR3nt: TGTGCCTGCACCGGGGGGGCAGGAGAGACCCAGTACTTC

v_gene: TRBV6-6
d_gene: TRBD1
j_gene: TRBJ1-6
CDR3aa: CASSYSPTGDSSPLHF
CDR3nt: TGTGCCAGCAGTTACTCCCCGACAGGGGATAGTTCACCCCTCCACTTT

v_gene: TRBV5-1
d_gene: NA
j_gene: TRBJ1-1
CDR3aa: CASSLGSGTQNTEAFF
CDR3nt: TGCGCCAGCAGCTTGGGCTCCGGGACACAGAACACTGAAGCTTTCTTT

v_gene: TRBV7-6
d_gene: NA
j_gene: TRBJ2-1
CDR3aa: CASSSRQGVSEQFF
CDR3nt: TGTGCCAGCAGCTCTCGGCAAGGGGTTTCTGAGCAGTTCTTC

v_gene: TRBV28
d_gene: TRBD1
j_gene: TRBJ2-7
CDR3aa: CASSASHRGLYEQYF
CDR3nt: TGTGCCAGCAGTGCATCTCACAGGGGGCTCTACGAGCAGTACTTC

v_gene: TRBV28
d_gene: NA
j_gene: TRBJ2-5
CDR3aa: CASGLSLETQYF
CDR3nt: TGTGCCAGCGGACTATCGTTAGAGACCCAGTACTTC

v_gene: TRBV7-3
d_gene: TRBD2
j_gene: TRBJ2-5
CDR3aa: CASRQSGGAGETQYF
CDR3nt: TGTGCCAGCAGACAAAGCGGGGGGGCCGGAGAGACCCAGTACTTC

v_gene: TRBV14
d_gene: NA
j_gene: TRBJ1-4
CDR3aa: CASSQVQGKSNEKLFF
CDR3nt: TGTGCCAGCAGCCAGGTACAGGGAAAGAGTAATGAAAAACTGTTTTTT

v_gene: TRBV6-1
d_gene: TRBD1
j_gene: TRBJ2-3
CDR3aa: CASSEDWDRGTDTQYF
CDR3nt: TGTGCCAGCAGTGAAGACTGGGACAGGGGCACAGATACGCAGTATTTT

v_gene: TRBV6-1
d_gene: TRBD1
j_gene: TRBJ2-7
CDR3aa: CASFARDRYEQYF
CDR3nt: TGTGCCAGCTTCGCACGGGACAGATACGAGCAGTACTTC

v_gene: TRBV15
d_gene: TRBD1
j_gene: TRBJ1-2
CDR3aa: CATSSDRESLRGYTF
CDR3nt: TGTGCCACCAGCAGTGACAGGGAGAGCCTGCGTGGCTACACCTTC

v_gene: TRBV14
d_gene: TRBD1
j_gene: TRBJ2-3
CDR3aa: CASSLRTGRYDTQYF
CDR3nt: TGTGCCAGCAGCCTGCGGACAGGGAGGTATGATACGCAGTATTTT

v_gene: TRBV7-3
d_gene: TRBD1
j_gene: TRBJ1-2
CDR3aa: CASSLTGQKWDGYTF
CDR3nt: TGTGCCAGCAGCTTAACGGGACAGAAGTGGGATGGCTACACCTTC